One TCR beta chain is described in this entry. This record comes from a study of T cell responses to AZD1222 COVID-19 vaccine. Produced via immunoSEQ multiplex PCR; TCRdb's table is partial and in-frame only. The sample has around 99,000 clones, 70% to 90% seen once. Material: peripheral blood, obtained on day 0 of AZD1222 vaccination. This receptor was obtained from an adult in good health.

The CDR3 sequence: CASSRGLAGGDEQYF. CDR3 DNA sequence: TGTGCCAGCTCACGGGGACTAGCGGGAGGGGACGAGCAGTACTTC. V usage is TRBV18 and J usage is TRBJ2-7; 16 bases map to TRBD2. V lost 4 bases and J lost 5; bases outside the gene matches: 2. CDR3 length: 15 amino acids. Germline CDR1 KGHSH, CDR2 LQKENI. Combining the CDR3 with reference TRBV18 and TRBJ2-7 gives the whole variable domain NAGVMQNPRHLVRRRGQEARLRCSPMKGHSHVYWYRQLPEEGLKFMVYLQKENIIDESGMPKERFSAEFPKEGPSILRIQQVVRGDSAAYFCASSRGLAGGDEQYFGPGTRLTVT.